Reported below is one TCR beta chain. Its cognate antigen has yet to be identified. Base qualities are missing; no much larger clone stands one base away. The cohort consisted of 600 or so healthy bone marrow donors. At the time of sampling, every cohort member was nominally healthy, though immune exposures that went unrecorded were likely present. The donor tested CMV seronegative, placing the donor among the approximately 360 seronegative members of the cohort. Each donor provided a peripheral blood sample, and peripheral blood mononuclear cells were used for TCR beta sequencing. Genomic DNA was extracted from the blood cell samples with the Qiagen DNeasy Blood Extraction Kit. The library was made by the immunoSEQ multiplex PCR assay. A mixture of 60 forward primers for TCR Vbeta segments and 13 reverse primers for TCR Jbeta segments was used in the multiplex PCR. The CDR3 region of rearranged TCR beta genes was amplified from genomic DNA by a multiplex PCR assay. On the Illumina HiSeq System, the amplified TCR beta libraries were sequenced as 87-base-pair reads. Under the source paper's analysis protocol: Across the 500 to 850 repertoires, a later analysis counted roughly 84 million unique TCR beta chains, 9.5 million to 12 million of which were shared by at least two donors. To remove PCR and sequencing errors, raw reads were error-corrected and collapsed into unique sequences using a nearest-neighbor algorithm that merged closely related sequences. V, D and J gene segments were assigned by aligning CDR3 sequences to IMGT reference sequences. For a sequence to be retained, at least a six-nucleotide match to both a V gene segment and a J gene segment was required. Rearrangements were classified as productive when the CDR3 lacked stop codons and remained in frame with V and J, and all other rearrangements were classified as non-productive. Following IMGT convention, CDR3 was defined as the stretch from the second conserved V-encoded cysteine up to the conserved J-encoded phenylalanine. Sequences without an unambiguous match to a single V gene segment were excluded from the earlier analysis of about 640 of the donors. An earlier analysis of several hundred of the donors classified V segments as functional when productive rearrangements were above 56.7% and as segregating when the standard deviation between donors was above 5%. A statistical classification framework was developed to diagnose cytomegalovirus status using the catalog of TCR beta chain sequences. In a later analysis, V and J genes were assigned by comparing TCR nucleotide sequences against IMGT/GENE-DB human TR gene sequences. In a later analysis, CDR3 sequences and most-parsimonious VDJ recombination scenarios were assigned using the TCRdist pipeline. In a later analysis, each TCR beta chain was defined by its CDR3 amino acid sequence together with its V-gene family, and reads without a unique V-gene family were excluded. A later analysis removed 500 to 600 highly shared, low-generation-probability nucleotide sequences to deal with suspected cross-contamination and a sequencing artifact. In a later analysis, a clonal expansion index was calculated for each public chain from normalized within-repertoire ranks of inferred template counts. A later analysis computed generation probabilities with a VDJ recombination model fitted to out-of-frame rearrangements, and checked the results against IGoR. A later analysis scored TCR-TCR, TCR-HLA and TCR-CMV co-occurrence with hypergeometric tests, applying a repertoire-size bias correction to TCR pairs. False discovery rates were estimated in a later analysis by permuting HLA or CMV assignments 20 times. In a later analysis, co-occurring TCRs were grouped with DBSCAN, and TCRdist sequence similarity was added when clustering was performed within HLA-allele-positive subsets. Repertoires with fewer than 30,000 or more than 120,000 public chains were left out of co-occurrence clustering, as were about 5 repertoires with anomalous nucleotide sharing. What TCRdb holds here is the immuneACCESS table cut down to in-frame rearrangements. Part of the clones is not present; checked against another copy, under half of the missing clones reflect an unresolved V gene, and the others are unexplained. V, J and clone size are those of that table, while D and trimming were read from the DNA. The sample table records roughly 100,000 clones; 71% of these occur just once. Clones ranked in the top ten supply roughly 2.8% of the sample.

V and J are truncated by 6 bases and 1 base respectively, leaving an intervening sequence of 11 bases. CDR1 and CDR2 (SQVTM, ANQGSEA) derive from the germline V gene. The CDR3 holds 13 amino acids from the cysteine to the phenylalanine. Solely the CDR3 DNA is kept, with 39 bases framed from the first base. These data come from a study of cytomegalovirus exposure and HLA in healthy donors (dated by TCRdb to the late 2010s). The study in broad terms: According to an earlier analysis of around 600 of the donors, 150 million to 200 million T cells yielded approximately 120 million unique TCR beta sequences and approximately 300 Gb of sequence data. An early release covering around 630 HLA-typed donors comprised approximately 290 gigabases of sequencing data and approximately 85 million unique TCR sequences. The genetic ancestry cluster associated with self-reported Caucasian donors included 81% of the 350 to 500 genotyped donors. The study aimed to test whether signatures of past pathogen exposure could be identified by cataloging public T cell receptors. The study profiled the T cell repertoires of about 720 subjects by immunosequencing and related them to cytomegalovirus serostatus. In addition to the first cohort of hundreds of subjects, a separate validation cohort of 120 different subjects was used. High-throughput TCR immunosequencing, statistical association of individual TCRs with disease status, and machine learning were combined to predict cytomegalovirus infection status. A later analysis re-examined previously published TCR beta repertoires from just over 650 donors and added high-resolution HLA genotyping to investigate patterns of TCR occurrence. In the later analysis, no new phenotypic data were used to find candidate immune exposures; instead, reliance was placed on TCR beta sequences and their occurrence across donors. In an earlier analysis of 500 to 650 of the donors, high-throughput TCR beta sequencing was used to judge whether each TCR beta V gene segment behaved as functional or pseudogenic. Donor age, sex, ethnicity and CMV serostatus were compiled alongside the repertoire data. Genome-wide SNP genotypes for about 65% of the 666 donors were used in a later genetic analysis, which treated that subset as a discovery cohort. All discovery cohort repertoires had been generated using a single sequencing platform. Class I and class II HLA loci were covered by the typing at four-digit resolution. Typing coverage differed by locus: A, B, C, DRB1 and DQB1 were typed in roughly 629-630 donors, DQA1 in 500 to 550, DPA1 in nearly 610, and DPB1 in roughly 470. Because of strong linkage in the cohort, a handful of DR-DQ haplotypes were treated as single units for association and clustering. Across around 400 genotyped donors of the cohort, an average of about 220,000 unique TCR beta nucleotide sequences per donor were sequenced, and roughly 20% of those sequences were non-productive.

On the study overall, not on this receptor specifically: Correlated functional status among segregating V segments might be attributable to linkage disequilibrium, but an unknown experimental factor could not be ruled out. According to the authors, the approach could potentially be generalized to other disease states and immunological phenotypes. A further reported finding was that TCR beta sequences accurately predicted the HLA-A and HLA-B alleles for most subjects in the first cohort. Roughly 17 rarely observed V segments, including chromosome 9 orphons, were excluded from the earlier analysis of about 600 of the donors because counts were too low. The presence/absence analyses assumed that sequencing depth was roughly uniform across donors, and that assumption may not be true. The 87-base-pair reads could not distinguish some IMGT-functional V segments, including TRBV6-2 and TRBV6-3, so those segments were excluded. In a later analysis, several top co-occurrence clusters were reported to appear linked to parvovirus B19, influenza, CMV and Epstein-Barr virus. In a later analysis, most CMV-associated TCR beta chains were found to appear HLA-restricted, with HLA associations seemingly driven largely by CMV exposure. When HLA alleles, especially DR and DQ, strongly co-occurred, attributing TCR associations to individual alleles was difficult. In a later genetic analysis, fewer N-insertions in productive TCRs were reported among donors in an Asian-associated ancestry cluster than the roughly 700-donor mean. Only TCR beta chains were sequenced in this cohort, and the absence of alpha or paired-chain data limited detectable features. In a later analysis, HLA-associated TCR beta chains were found to be more clonally expanded and to have lower generation probabilities than equally common non-associated chains. An association between a missense DCLRE1C variant and V-gene and J-gene trimming of TCR beta chains was found in a later genetic analysis and replicated in an independent cohort. In both the original and validation cohorts, the classifier was reported to diagnose cytomegalovirus status with high specificity and sensitivity. Because HLA typing was unavailable for some donors at each locus, only the typed subset was used in association tests. For the cohort, immune exposure information was limited to CMV serostatus. A cluster of highly shared sequence variants was judged likely to represent a technical artifact of the sequencing pipeline. A later analysis found that TCR association rates varied across HLA loci, with DRB1 alleles showing the most associated TCRs and HLA-C alleles the fewest. In a later analysis, 16,951 TCR beta sequences were associated with specific HLA alleles at a false discovery rate of 0.05. A few of the identified cytomegalovirus-associated TCR beta chains were confirmed in vitro to be specific for cytomegalovirus antigens. The study gave a list of 150 to 200 TCR beta chains associated with cytomegalovirus. Across donors, most TCR sequences were observed very rarely, whereas some public TCRs were present in many individuals. In an earlier analysis of fewer than 750 of the donors, most TCR beta V segments were observed in productive rearrangements about 87% or about 30% of the time, broadly matching IMGT annotations.

The clonotype comes from a female donor in good health and CMV-seronegative. The rearranged segments are TRBV29-1 and TRBJ2-3, with the D segment identity uncertain. Sequencing input: PBMCs. The CDR3: CSVGLRGTDTQYF. The DNA is as follows: TGCAGCGTCGGGTTAAGAGGCACAGATACGCAGTATTTT.